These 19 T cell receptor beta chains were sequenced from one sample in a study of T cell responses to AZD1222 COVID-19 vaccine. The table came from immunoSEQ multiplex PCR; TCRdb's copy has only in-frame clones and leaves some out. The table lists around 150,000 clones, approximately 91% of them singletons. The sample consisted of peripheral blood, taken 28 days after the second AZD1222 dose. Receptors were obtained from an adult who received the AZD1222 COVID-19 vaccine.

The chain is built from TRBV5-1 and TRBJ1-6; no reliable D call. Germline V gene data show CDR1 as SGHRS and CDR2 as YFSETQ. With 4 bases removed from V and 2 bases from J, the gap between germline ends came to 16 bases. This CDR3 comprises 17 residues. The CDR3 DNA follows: TGCGCCAGCAGCCTGGAAGGGATTGTCGCCTATAATTCACCCCTCCACTTT. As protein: CASSLEGIVAYNSPLHF.

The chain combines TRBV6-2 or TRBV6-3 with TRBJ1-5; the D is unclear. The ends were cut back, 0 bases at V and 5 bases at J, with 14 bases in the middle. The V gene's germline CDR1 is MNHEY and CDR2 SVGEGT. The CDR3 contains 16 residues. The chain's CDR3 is CASSYSLGLRDQPQHF. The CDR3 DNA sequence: TGTGCCAGCAGTTACTCGTTGGGTCTTCGAGATCAGCCCCAGCATTTT.

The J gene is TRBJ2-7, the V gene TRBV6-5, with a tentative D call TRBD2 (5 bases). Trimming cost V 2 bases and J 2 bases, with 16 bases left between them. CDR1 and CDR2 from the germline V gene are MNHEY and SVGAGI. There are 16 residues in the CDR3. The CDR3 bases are TGTGCCAGCAGTTACGGAGTCGGCGGGCCTACCTACGAGCAGTACTTC. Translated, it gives CASSYGVGGPTYEQYF.

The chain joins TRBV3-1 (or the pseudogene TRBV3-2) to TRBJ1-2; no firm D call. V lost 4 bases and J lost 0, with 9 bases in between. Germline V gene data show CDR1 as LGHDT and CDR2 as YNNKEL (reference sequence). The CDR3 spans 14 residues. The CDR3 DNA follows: TGTGCCAGCAGCCTCATGGGTGCTAACTATGGCTACACCTTC. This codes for CASSLMGANYGYTF.

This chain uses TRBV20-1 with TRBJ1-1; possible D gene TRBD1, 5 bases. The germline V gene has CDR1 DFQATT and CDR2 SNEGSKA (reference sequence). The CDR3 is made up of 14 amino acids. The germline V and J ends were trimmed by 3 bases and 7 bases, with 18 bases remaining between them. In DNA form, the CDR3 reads TGCAGTGCTAGTTTCCCGGGGACTTACATTGAAGCTTTCTTT. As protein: CSASFPGTYIEAFF.

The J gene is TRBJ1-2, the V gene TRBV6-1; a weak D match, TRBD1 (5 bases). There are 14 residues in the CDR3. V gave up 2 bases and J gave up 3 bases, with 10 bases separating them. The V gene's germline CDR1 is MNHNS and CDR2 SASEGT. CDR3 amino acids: CASSERGGDYGYTF. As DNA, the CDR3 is TGTGCCAGCAGTGAACGGGGCGGGGACTATGGCTACACCTTC.

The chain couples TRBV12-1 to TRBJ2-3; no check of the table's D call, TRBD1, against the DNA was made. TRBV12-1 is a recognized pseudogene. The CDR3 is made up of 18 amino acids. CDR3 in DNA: TGTGCCAGCAGCTTTGAAGTTTTGTTGGGGCCATGCACAGATACGCAGTATTTT. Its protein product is CASSFEVLLGPCTDTQYF.

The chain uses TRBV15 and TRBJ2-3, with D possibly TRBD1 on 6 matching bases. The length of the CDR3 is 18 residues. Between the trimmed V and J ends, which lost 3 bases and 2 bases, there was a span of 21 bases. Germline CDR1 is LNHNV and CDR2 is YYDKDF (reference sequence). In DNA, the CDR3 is TGTGCCACCAGCAGCCCCCTGGGGGACACAGGTTTCACAGATACGCAGTATTTT. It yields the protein CATSSPLGDTGFTDTQYF. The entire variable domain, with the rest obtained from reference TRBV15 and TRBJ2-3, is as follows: DAMVIQNPRYQVTQFGKPVTLSCSQTLNHNVMYWYQQKSSQAPKLLFHYYDKDFNNEADTPDNFQSRRPNTSFCFLDIRSPGLGDTAMYLCATSSPLGDTGFTDTQYFGPGTRLTVL.

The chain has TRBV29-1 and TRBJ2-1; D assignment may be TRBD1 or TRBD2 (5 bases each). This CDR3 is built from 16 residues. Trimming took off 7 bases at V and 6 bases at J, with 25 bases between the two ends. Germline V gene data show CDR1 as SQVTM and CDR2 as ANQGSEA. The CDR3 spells CSAEGRPRVSRNEQFF. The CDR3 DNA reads TGCAGCGCTGAGGGCCGCCCCAGGGTATCACGCAATGAGCAGTTCTTC.

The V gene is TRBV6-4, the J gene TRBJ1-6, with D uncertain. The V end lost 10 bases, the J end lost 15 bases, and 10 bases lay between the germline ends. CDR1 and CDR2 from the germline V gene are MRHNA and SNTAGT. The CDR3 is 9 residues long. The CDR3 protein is CATARLLHF. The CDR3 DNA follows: TGTGCCACCGCCCGACTCCTCCACTTT.

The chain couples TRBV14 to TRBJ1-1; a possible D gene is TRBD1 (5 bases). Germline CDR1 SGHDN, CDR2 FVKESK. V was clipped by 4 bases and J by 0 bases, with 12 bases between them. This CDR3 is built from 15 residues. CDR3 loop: CASSRARALNTEAFF. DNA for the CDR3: TGTGCCAGCAGCCGGGCCAGGGCCTTGAACACTGAAGCTTTCTTT.

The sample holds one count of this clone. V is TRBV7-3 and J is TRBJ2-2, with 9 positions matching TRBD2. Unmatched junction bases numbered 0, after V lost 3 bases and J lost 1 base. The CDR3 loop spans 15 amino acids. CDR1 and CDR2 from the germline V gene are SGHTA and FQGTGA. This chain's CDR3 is CASSFSGGNTGELFF. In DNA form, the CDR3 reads TGTGCCAGCAGCTTTAGCGGGGGGAACACCGGGGAGCTGTTTTTT.

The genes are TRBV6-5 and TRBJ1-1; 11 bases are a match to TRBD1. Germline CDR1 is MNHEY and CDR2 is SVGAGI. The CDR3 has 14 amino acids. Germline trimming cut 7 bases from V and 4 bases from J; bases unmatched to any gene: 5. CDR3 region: CASTPGQGGTEAFF. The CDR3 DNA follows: TGTGCCAGCACTCCGGGACAGGGGGGCACTGAAGCTTTCTTT.

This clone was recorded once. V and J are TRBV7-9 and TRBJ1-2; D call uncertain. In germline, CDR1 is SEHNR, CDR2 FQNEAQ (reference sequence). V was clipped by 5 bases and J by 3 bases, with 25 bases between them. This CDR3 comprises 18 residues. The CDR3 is CASSNTFGQPGWDYGYTF. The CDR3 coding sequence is TGTGCCAGCAGCAACACTTTTGGGCAACCTGGCTGGGACTATGGCTACACCTTC.

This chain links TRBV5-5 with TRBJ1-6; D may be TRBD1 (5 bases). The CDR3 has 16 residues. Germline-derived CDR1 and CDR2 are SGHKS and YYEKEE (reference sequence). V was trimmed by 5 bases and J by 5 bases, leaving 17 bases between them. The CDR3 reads CASRVVGPMNNSPLHF. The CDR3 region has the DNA TGTGCCAGCAGAGTAGTGGGACCGATGAATAATTCACCCCTCCACTTT.

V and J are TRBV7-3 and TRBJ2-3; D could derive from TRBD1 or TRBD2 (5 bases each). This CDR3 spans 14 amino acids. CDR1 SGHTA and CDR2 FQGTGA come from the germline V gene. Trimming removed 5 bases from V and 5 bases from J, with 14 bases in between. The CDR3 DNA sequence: TGTGCCAGCAGCCAGAATGGGGCGGGAGATACGCAGTATTTT. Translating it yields CASSQNGAGDTQYF.

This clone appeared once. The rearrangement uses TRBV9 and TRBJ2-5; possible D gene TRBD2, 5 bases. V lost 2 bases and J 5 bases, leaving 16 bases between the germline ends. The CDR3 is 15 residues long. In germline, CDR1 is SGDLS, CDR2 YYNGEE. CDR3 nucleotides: TGTGCCAGCAGCGTGGGTGGTCGCGCGGGTGAGACCCAGTACTTC. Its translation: CASSVGGRAGETQYF.

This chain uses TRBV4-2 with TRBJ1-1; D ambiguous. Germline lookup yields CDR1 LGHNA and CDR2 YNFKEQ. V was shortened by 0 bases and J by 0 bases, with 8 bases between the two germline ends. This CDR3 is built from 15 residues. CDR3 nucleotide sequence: TGTGCCAGCAGCCAAGATGGGAGTCTGAACACTGAAGCTTTCTTT. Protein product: CASSQDGSLNTEAFF.

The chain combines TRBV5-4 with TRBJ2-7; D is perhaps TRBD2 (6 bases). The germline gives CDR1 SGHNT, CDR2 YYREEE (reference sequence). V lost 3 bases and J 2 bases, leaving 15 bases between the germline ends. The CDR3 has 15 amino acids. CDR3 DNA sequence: TGTGCCAGCAGCTCCGCTGCCGGCGGGGCCTACGAGCAGTACTTC. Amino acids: CASSSAAGGAYEQYF.